One sample yielded the 10 T cell receptor beta chains listed below, sequenced in a study of OX40 agonist ivuxolimab in advanced cancers. Measured with immunoSEQ multiplex PCR; TCRdb has only the in-frame clones, and not every one. Of around 100,000 clones in the sample, about 91% were seen once. This material consisted of CD4+ or CD8+ T cells sorted from blood, taken in a trial of the OX40 agonist ivuxolimab. Receptors originate from an adult with an advanced solid tumor such as melanoma, head and neck, liver or kidney cancer.

The chain recombines TRBV5-4 with TRBJ2-2; D is undetermined. The CDR3 runs 11 residues. CDR1 and CDR2 (germline): SGHNT, YYREEE (reference sequence). V was trimmed by 3 bases and J by 10 bases, leaving 7 bases between them. The CDR3 is CASSSRTELFF. The CDR3 nucleotides are TGTGCCAGCAGCTCCCGTACGGAGCTGTTTTTT.

The gene calls are TRBV7-6 and TRBJ1-1; D unclear. Deletions cut 5 bases from V and 4 bases from J, with 8 bases between. The CDR3 runs to 12 residues. The germline gives CDR1 SGHVS, CDR2 FNYEAQ. CDR3: CASSPLGTEAFF. CDR3 nucleotides: TGTGCCAGCAGCCCACTAGGCACTGAAGCTTTCTTT.

The chain links TRBV5-1 to TRBJ2-7, with 13 bases aligning to TRBD2. The CDR3 runs to 17 residues. V lost 9 bases and J lost 2; bases outside the gene matches: 14. The germline CDR1 and CDR2 sequences are SGHRS and YFSETQ. This CDR3 reads CANVVARTSGGPYEQYF. The CDR3 DNA follows: TGCGCCAACGTAGTAGCTCGGACTAGCGGGGGACCCTACGAGCAGTACTTC.

Notes on this clone: The sample contains more than one DNA sequence encoding this CDR3. The rearrangement uses TRBV5-6 and TRBJ2-7, with TRBD1 identical over 10 bases. The ends lost 1 base at V and 3 bases at J; junction bases unmatched: 4. This CDR3 spans 15 amino acids. Germline CDR1 is SGHDT and CDR2 is YYEEEE. CDR3 sequence reads: CASSLSGTGDYEQYF. The CDR3 nucleotides are TGTGCCAGCAGCTTGTCTGGGACAGGGGACTACGAGCAGTACTTC.

This chain links TRBV5-6 with TRBJ2-5, with D perhaps TRBD1 (6 bases). The CDR3 spans 13 residues. From germline, CDR1 is SGHDT and CDR2 YYEEEE. V was trimmed by 4 bases and J by 2 bases, leaving 9 bases between them. This CDR3 is CASSQGQQETQYF. For the CDR3, the DNA is TGTGCCAGCAGCCAAGGACAGCAAGAGACCCAGTACTTC.

The chain couples TRBV20-1 to TRBJ2-1; tentatively, D is TRBD1 (5 bases). The CDR3 consists of 10 residues. V gave up 0 bases and J gave up 13 bases, with 7 bases separating them. Germline V gene sequence: CDR1 DFQATT, CDR2 SNEGSKA (reference sequence). The CDR3 loop reads CSARDTGQFF. DNA of the CDR3: TGCAGTGCTAGAGATACAGGACAGTTCTTC.

The V call is TRBV19, the J call TRBJ1-1; no clear D. V was pared by 6 bases and J by 2 bases, with 16 bases between. Per germline, CDR1 LNHDA and CDR2 SQIVND (reference sequence). The CDR3 has 15 amino acids. CDR3 sequence (DNA): TGTGCCAGTAGGGATCCAGCGTGGGGAAACACTGAAGCTTTCTTT. Its translation is CASRDPAWGNTEAFF.

The chain combines TRBV27 with TRBJ2-7, with D perhaps TRBD2 (5 bases). V was pared by 11 bases and J by 2 bases, with 16 bases between. The V gene's germline CDR1 is MNHEY and CDR2 SMNVEV (reference sequence). The CDR3 covers 13 residues. The CDR3 loop is CAFHRGSPYEQYF. In nucleotides, the CDR3 is TGTGCCTTCCACCGAGGGTCCCCCTACGAGCAGTACTTC.

The chain uses TRBV6-6 and TRBJ2-2; 10 bases are a match to TRBD1. Per the germline V gene, CDR1 is MNHNY and CDR2 is SVGAGI (reference sequence). The CDR3 has 15 residues. Unmatched junction bases numbered 7, after V lost 9 bases and J lost 3 bases. The CDR3 sequence: CASSPGQGHTGELFF. CDR3 DNA sequence: TGTGCCAGTTCGCCGGGACAGGGGCACACCGGGGAGCTGTTTTTT.

The V and J genes are TRBV2 and TRBJ1-5; D perhaps matches TRBD1 (5 bases). There are 14 residues in the CDR3. V was cut by 6 bases and J by 0 bases, with 9 bases left in between. Per the germline V gene, CDR1 is SNHLY and CDR2 is FYNNEI. The CDR3 loop reads CASRQVVSNQPQHF. CDR3 bases: TGTGCCAGCAGACAGGTTGTTAGCAATCAGCCCCAGCATTTT.